This T cell receptor beta chain was identified during a study of blood T cell repertoires in COVID-19 (dated by TCRdb to 2020 to 2022). Describing the broader study: Samples covering the acute and convalescent phases of COVID-19 were provided by collaborators in the United States, Italy and Spain. The prospective study material was composed of cDNA or gDNA derived from T cells, B-cell-depleted T cells, or PBMCs. Deeply sampled blood TCRbeta repertoires from subjects exposed to, actively infected with, or recovered from COVID-19 were included in the dataset. A freely available public database, intended as a resource for researchers studying the immune response to SARS-CoV-2, is where the repertoires were released. Samples were obtained from the ongoing ImmuneRACE study (first 160 participants) and from approximately 1,200 subjects provided by 6 global collaborators. The sample metadata nearly always contained a de-identified subject ID, COVID-19 status, age in years and sex. Where available, HLA class I and class II types were obtained from metadata supplied by the sample provider rather than from assay-based typing. Broad study findings and their caveats: How much clinical and demographic metadata was included differed by source and by participant, and the metadata was provided uncurated.

The immunoSEQ Assay, a bias-controlled multiplex PCR, was used to amplify TCRbeta CDR3 regions from genomic DNA. In the paper's pipeline: The number of nucleated cells in each sample was estimated from the amplification of reference gene primers within the assay. To quantify the absolute abundance of each unique TCRbeta CDR3 rearrangement, sequence reads were collapsed and filtered. For each sample, productive Simpson clonality was calculated by taking the square root of Simpson's diversity index across productive rearrangements. This immuneACCESS table, as held by TCRdb, lists in-frame sequences with V and J called but not all clones. Of the missing ones, under half trace to an unresolved V gene in checked studies; the others have no known cause. The DNA gave D and trimming, while V, J and clone size come from that table. This sample has about 25,000 clones in its table, and roughly 91% of those were observed once. The leading ten clones occupy around 4.7% of the sample.

Trimming removed 1 base from V and 4 bases from J; the gene matches leave 3 bases unexplained. Reading the germline V gene gives CDR1 SQVTM and CDR2 ANQGSEA. From the cysteine through the phenylalanine, the CDR3 covers 14 amino acids. Just CDR3 DNA is preserved here, 42 bases in frame from base 1. Points on this clone: Its antigen is not yet known. No clone much larger than this one lies a single base away; base qualities are absent.

Each collaborating institution followed its own protocols to collect whole blood in K2EDTA tubes. Collaborator samples were shipped for TCRbeta analysis as frozen whole blood, isolated PBMCs, or DNA extracted from either sample type. This clonotype originated in a man between 65 and 85 years old with active COVID-19. Sequencing used peripheral blood. The chain is encoded by TRBV29-1 joined to TRBJ2-5, and 10 bases in between align with TRBD1. CDR3 region: CSVEVTGGGETQYF. The DNA is TGCAGCGTTGAAGTGACAGGGGGCGGAGAGACCCAGTACTTC.